The entry below gives a single TCR beta chain sequence along with its context. Germline CDR1 and CDR2: LGHNA and YSLEER. The CDR3 spans 17 residues. The junction had 12 bases not matched to a gene; V was cut back by 3 bases and J by 5 bases. This record belongs to a study of regulatory T cells in long-lasting Graves disease. Time point described: persistent/refractory GD, antithyroid drugs over 5 years with positive TRAb. PBMC-derived RNA was used for the TCR library. Construction of the TCR beta libraries employed iRepertoire HTBI primers in conjunction with Arm-PCR of CDR3 regions. TCRdb processed the multiplex PCR reads anew with MiXCR; each CDR3 protein has one entry. The table records some 370,000 distinct CDR3 sequences, 20% of them present only once.

The sequences come from peripheral blood mononuclear cells (PBMCs), collected when the disease was refractory, from a patient treated with antithyroid drugs. The sequence derives from a female donor with Graves disease. The chain combines TRBV4-3 with TRBJ2-5, with TRBD2 matching 10 bases. This chain's CDR3 is CASSQASGSSNAETQYF. Written as DNA, the CDR3 is TGCGCCAGCAGCCAGGCTAGCGGGAGTTCGAATGCGGAGACCCAGTACTTC.